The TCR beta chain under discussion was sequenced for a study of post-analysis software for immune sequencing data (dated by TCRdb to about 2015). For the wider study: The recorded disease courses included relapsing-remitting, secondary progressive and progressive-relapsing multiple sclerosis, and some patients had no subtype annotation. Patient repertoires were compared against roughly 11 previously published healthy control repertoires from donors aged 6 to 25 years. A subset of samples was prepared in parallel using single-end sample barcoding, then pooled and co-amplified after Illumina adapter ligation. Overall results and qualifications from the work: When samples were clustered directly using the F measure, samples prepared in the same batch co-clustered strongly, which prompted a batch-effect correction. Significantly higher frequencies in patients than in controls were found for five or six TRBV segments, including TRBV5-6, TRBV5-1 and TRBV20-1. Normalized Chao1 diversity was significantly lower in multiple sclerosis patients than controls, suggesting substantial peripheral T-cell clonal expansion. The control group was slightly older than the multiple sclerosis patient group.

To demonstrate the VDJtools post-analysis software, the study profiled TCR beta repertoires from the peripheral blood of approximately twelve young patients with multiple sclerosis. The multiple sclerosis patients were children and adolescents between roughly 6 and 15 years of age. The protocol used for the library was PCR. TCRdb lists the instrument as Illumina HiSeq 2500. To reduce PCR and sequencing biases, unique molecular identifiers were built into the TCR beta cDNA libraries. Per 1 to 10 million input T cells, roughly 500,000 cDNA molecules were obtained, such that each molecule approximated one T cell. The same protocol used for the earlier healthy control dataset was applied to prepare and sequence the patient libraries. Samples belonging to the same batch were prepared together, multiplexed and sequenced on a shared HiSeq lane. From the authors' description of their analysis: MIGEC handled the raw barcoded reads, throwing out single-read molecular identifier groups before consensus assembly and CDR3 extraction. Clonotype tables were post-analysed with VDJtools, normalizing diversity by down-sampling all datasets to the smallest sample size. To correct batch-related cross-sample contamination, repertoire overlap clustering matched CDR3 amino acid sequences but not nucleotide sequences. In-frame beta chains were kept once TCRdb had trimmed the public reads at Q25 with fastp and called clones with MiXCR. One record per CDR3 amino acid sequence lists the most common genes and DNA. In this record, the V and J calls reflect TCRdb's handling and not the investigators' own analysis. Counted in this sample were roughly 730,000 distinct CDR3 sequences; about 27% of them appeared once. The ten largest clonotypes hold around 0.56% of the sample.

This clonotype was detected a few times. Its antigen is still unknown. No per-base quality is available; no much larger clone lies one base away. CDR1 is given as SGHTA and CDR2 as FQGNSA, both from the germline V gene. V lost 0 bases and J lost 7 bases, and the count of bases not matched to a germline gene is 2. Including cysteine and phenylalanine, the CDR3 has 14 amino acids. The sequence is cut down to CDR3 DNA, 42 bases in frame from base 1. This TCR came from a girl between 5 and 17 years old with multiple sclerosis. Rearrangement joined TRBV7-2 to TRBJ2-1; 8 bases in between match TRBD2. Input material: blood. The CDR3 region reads CASSLAPSGNEQFF. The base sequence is TGTGCCAGCAGCTTAGCGCCTAGCGGGAATGAGCAGTTCTTC.